Listed below are T cell receptor beta chains from one sample, sequenced in a study of T cell changes during pregnancy in multiple sclerosis. Sequenced by immunoSEQ multiplex PCR; TCRdb stores in-frame clones only, minus some. This table has tens of thousands of clones, 80% to 95% appearing once. The sequencing here drew on CD4+ T cells from peripheral blood mononuclear cells, taken in the third trimester of pregnancy. The receptors shown here come from a female donor in good health, enrolled as a control in a pregnancy study. The CDR3 runs from the conserved cysteine through the conserved F or W. The D gene is left open where the match is weak. Size is omitted from some rows. Given values are once, few, many or a class for expanded clones.

CDR3 length: 15
J gene: TRBJ2-3
clone size: NA
D gene: TRBD1
V gene: TRBV18
CDR3 DNA: TGTGCCAGCTCAATCCGACAGGGTGGAGCAGATACGCAGTATTTT
CDR3 protein: CASSIRQGGADTQYF

CDR3 length: 15
J gene: TRBJ2-1
clone size: NA
D gene: NA
V gene: TRBV7-9
CDR3 DNA: TGTGCCAGCAGCTTAGGACAGCTCTTTTACAATGAGCAGTTCTTC
CDR3 protein: CASSLGQLFYNEQFF

CDR3 length: 15
J gene: TRBJ1-4
clone size: NA
D gene: TRBD1
V gene: TRBV6-1
CDR3 DNA: TGTGCCAGCAGTGACAGGGGGGCTTTTAATGAAAAACTGTTTTTT
CDR3 protein: CASSDRGAFNEKLFF

CDR3 length: 13
J gene: TRBJ1-5
clone size: NA
D gene: NA
V gene: TRBV30
CDR3 DNA: TGTGCCTGGAGTTCGGGGATCAATCAGCCCCAGCATTTT
CDR3 protein: CAWSSGINQPQHF

CDR3 length: 15
J gene: TRBJ2-6
clone size: NA
D gene: NA
V gene: TRBV5-1
CDR3 DNA: TGCGCCAGCAGTCTGAGTATTTCTGGGGCCAACGTCCTGACTTTC
CDR3 protein: CASSLSISGANVLTF

CDR3 length: 14
J gene: TRBJ2-7
clone size: NA
D gene: NA
V gene: TRBV27
CDR3 DNA: TGTGCCAGCAGTTCGGGCGGGGCCCCCTATCAGCAGTACTTC
CDR3 protein: CASSSGGAPYQQYF

CDR3 length: 15
J gene: TRBJ2-2
clone size: NA
D gene: NA
V gene: TRBV4-2
CDR3 DNA: TGTGCCAGCAGCCTTCGCGCCTCGAACACCGGGGAGCTGTTTTTT
CDR3 protein: CASSLRASNTGELFF

CDR3 length: 15
J gene: TRBJ1-3
clone size: NA
D gene: NA
V gene: TRBV6-6
CDR3 DNA: TGTGCCAGCAGTTCCAACCGACAGGCTAGAAACACCATATATTTT
CDR3 protein: CASSSNRQARNTIYF

CDR3 length: 10
J gene: TRBJ1-1
clone size: NA
D gene: NA
V gene: TRBV29-1
CDR3 DNA: TGCAGCGTTCAGGGCACTGAAGCTTTCTTT
CDR3 protein: CSVQGTEAFF

CDR3 length: 14
J gene: TRBJ1-6
clone size: NA
D gene: NA
V gene: TRBV13
CDR3 DNA: TGTGCCAGCGGGCCGCGCTCCTATAATTCACCCCTCCACTTT
CDR3 protein: CASGPRSYNSPLHF

CDR3 length: 11
J gene: TRBJ1-2
clone size: few
D gene: NA
V gene: TRBV20-1
CDR3 DNA: TGCAGTGCTCCGGACAAGTATGGCTACACCTTC
CDR3 protein: CSAPDKYGYTF

CDR3 length: 15
J gene: TRBJ1-1
clone size: NA
D gene: NA
V gene: TRBV9
CDR3 DNA: TGTGCCAGCAGCGTAGATCCGGGAGTGGACACTGAAGCTTTCTTT
CDR3 protein: CASSVDPGVDTEAFF

CDR3 length: 15
J gene: TRBJ2-5
clone size: NA
D gene: TRBD1
V gene: TRBV5-4
CDR3 DNA: TGTGCCAGCAGCTTGGACGTGGGGACAGGGGAGACCCAGTACTTC
CDR3 protein: CASSLDVGTGETQYF

CDR3 length: 15
J gene: TRBJ2-2
clone size: NA
D gene: NA
V gene: TRBV14
CDR3 DNA: TGTGCCAGCAGCCAAGATGAGCTGTGGACCGGGGAGCTGTTTTTT
CDR3 protein: CASSQDELWTGELFF

CDR3 length: 17
J gene: TRBJ2-1
clone size: NA
D gene: TRBD1
V gene: TRBV15
CDR3 DNA: TGTGCCACCAGCAGAGGCCCGGGGGACAGGGTAAGCAATGAGCAGTTCTTC
CDR3 protein: CATSRGPGDRVSNEQFF

CDR3 length: 11
J gene: TRBJ2-7
clone size: NA
D gene: NA
V gene: TRBV18
CDR3 DNA: TGTGCCAGCTCACCTCAGGACGAGCAGTACTTC
CDR3 protein: CASSPQDEQYF

CDR3 length: 13
J gene: TRBJ1-5
clone size: NA
D gene: NA
V gene: TRBV30
CDR3 DNA: TGTGCCTGGAGCGGGGCAGGGGTGCAGCCCCAGCATTTT
CDR3 protein: CAWSGAGVQPQHF

CDR3 length: 14
J gene: TRBJ2-5
clone size: NA
D gene: NA
V gene: TRBV29-1
CDR3 DNA: TGCAGCGTCTTAGGGGGAGGGGGGTTTGAGACCCAGTACTTC
CDR3 protein: CSVLGGGGFETQYF

CDR3 length: 16
J gene: TRBJ2-2
clone size: NA
D gene: NA
V gene: TRBV7-9
CDR3 DNA: TGTGCCAGCAGCTTAGTGGCCAGAACGAACACCGGGGAGCTGTTTTTT
CDR3 protein: CASSLVARTNTGELFF

CDR3 length: 15
J gene: TRBJ2-1
clone size: NA
D gene: TRBD1
V gene: TRBV7-9
CDR3 DNA: TGTGCCAGCAGCTTTCGGACAGGGAACTACAATGAGCAGTTCTTC
CDR3 protein: CASSFRTGNYNEQFF

CDR3 length: 16
J gene: TRBJ2-5
clone size: few
D gene: TRBD2
V gene: TRBV7-8
CDR3 DNA: TGTGCCAGCAGCTTACGGACTAGCGGGGGTTCAGAGACCCAGTACTTC
CDR3 protein: CASSLRTSGGSETQYF

CDR3 length: 12
J gene: TRBJ2-7
clone size: NA
D gene: NA
V gene: TRBV5-1
CDR3 DNA: TGCGCCAGCAGAGGGGGGGCAGCCGAGCAGTACTTC
CDR3 protein: CASRGGAAEQYF

CDR3 length: 14
J gene: TRBJ2-7
clone size: NA
D gene: NA
V gene: TRBV9
CDR3 DNA: TGTGCCAGCAGCCCGGGAAGGGTTCCCTACGAGCAGTACTTC
CDR3 protein: CASSPGRVPYEQYF

CDR3 length: 15
J gene: TRBJ1-1
clone size: NA
D gene: NA
V gene: TRBV27
CDR3 DNA: TGTGCCAGCTACGAGACGGGGGGCATGAACACTGAAGCTTTCTTT
CDR3 protein: CASYETGGMNTEAFF

CDR3 length: 14
J gene: TRBJ1-1
clone size: NA
D gene: NA
V gene: TRBV5-4
CDR3 DNA: TGTGCCAGCAGCTTGGGGGCCACCTACACTGAAGCTTTCTTT
CDR3 protein: CASSLGATYTEAFF

CDR3 length: 12
J gene: TRBJ1-5
clone size: NA
D gene: NA
V gene: TRBV28
CDR3 DNA: TGTGCCAGCAGTCGCGGCAATCAGCCCCAGCATTTT
CDR3 protein: CASSRGNQPQHF

CDR3 length: 16
J gene: TRBJ1-4
clone size: NA
D gene: NA
V gene: TRBV19
CDR3 DNA: TGTGCCAGTAGTGGGGCGGGGACCACCGCGCGAACGAAACTGTTTTTT
CDR3 protein: CASSGAGTTARTKLFF

CDR3 length: 13
J gene: TRBJ2-7
clone size: once
D gene: NA
V gene: TRBV6-5
CDR3 DNA: TGTGCCAGCAGAAGGGGGGGATCCTACGAGCAGTACTTC
CDR3 protein: CASRRGGSYEQYF

CDR3 length: 13
J gene: TRBJ1-3
clone size: NA
D gene: NA
V gene: TRBV13
CDR3 DNA: TGTGCCAGCAGCTTAATATCCGGAAACACCATATATTTT
CDR3 protein: CASSLISGNTIYF

CDR3 length: 18
J gene: TRBJ1-6
clone size: NA
D gene: TRBD1
V gene: TRBV5-1
CDR3 DNA: TGCGCCAGCAGCGGGGAGGGACAGGGGAGCTCCTATAATTCACCCCTCCACTTT
CDR3 protein: CASSGEGQGSSYNSPLHF

CDR3 length: 14
J gene: TRBJ1-5
clone size: few
D gene: TRBD1
V gene: TRBV18
CDR3 DNA: TGTGCCAGCTCACTACAGGGGACCGATCAGCCCCAGCATTTT
CDR3 protein: CASSLQGTDQPQHF

CDR3 length: 17
J gene: TRBJ2-6
clone size: NA
D gene: TRBD1
V gene: TRBV29-1
CDR3 DNA: TGCAGCGTCATACCCCGGGACAGGGGGCTTGGGGCCAACGTCCTGACTTTC
CDR3 protein: CSVIPRDRGLGANVLTF

CDR3 length: 11
J gene: TRBJ2-3
clone size: NA
D gene: NA
V gene: TRBV20-1
CDR3 DNA: TGCAGTGCGAGAGGTGAGGATACGCAGTATTTT
CDR3 protein: CSARGEDTQYF

CDR3 length: 14
J gene: TRBJ1-6
clone size: NA
D gene: NA
V gene: TRBV11-2
CDR3 DNA: TGTGCCAGCAGCTTAGTTGGACAGCTTTCACCCCTCCACTTT
CDR3 protein: CASSLVGQLSPLHF

CDR3 length: 13
J gene: TRBJ2-5
clone size: NA
D gene: TRBD2
V gene: TRBV5-4
CDR3 DNA: TGTGCCAGCAGCTCCGGGGGGAAAGAGACCCAGTACTTC
CDR3 protein: CASSSGGKETQYF

CDR3 length: 13
J gene: TRBJ2-6
clone size: NA
D gene: NA
V gene: TRBV6-5
CDR3 DNA: TGTGCCAGCCTAAACTCTGGGGCCAACGTCCTGACTTTC
CDR3 protein: CASLNSGANVLTF

CDR3 length: 15
J gene: TRBJ2-1
clone size: NA
D gene: NA
V gene: TRBV19
CDR3 DNA: TGTGCCAGTAGTATAGAAGCGGGACGCAGGGGTGAGCAGTTCTTC
CDR3 protein: CASSIEAGRRGEQFF

CDR3 length: 13
J gene: TRBJ2-7
clone size: NA
D gene: TRBD1
V gene: TRBV10-3
CDR3 DNA: TGTGCCATCAAGGGGACAGGCCTCTACGAGCAGTACTTC
CDR3 protein: CAIKGTGLYEQYF

CDR3 length: 14
J gene: TRBJ2-7
clone size: NA
D gene: TRBD2
V gene: TRBV7-3
CDR3 DNA: TGTGCCAGCAGCTTGAGCGGGGGGGCGTACGAGCAGTACTTC
CDR3 protein: CASSLSGGAYEQYF

CDR3 length: 15
J gene: TRBJ1-4
clone size: NA
D gene: NA
V gene: TRBV5-6
CDR3 DNA: TGTGCCAGCAGCCATTGGATGGAGGGTGATGAAAAACTGTTTTTT
CDR3 protein: CASSHWMEGDEKLFF

CDR3 length: 16
J gene: TRBJ1-1
clone size: NA
D gene: NA
V gene: TRBV5-4
CDR3 DNA: TGTGCCAGCAGCCGACCCCCCCCGGGGAGGGCAGAAGGAGCTTTCTTT
CDR3 protein: CASSRPPPGRAEGAFF

CDR3 length: 14
J gene: TRBJ1-2
clone size: NA
D gene: NA
V gene: TRBV7-6
CDR3 DNA: TGTGCCAGCAGCTCACCCGGGTCAGGGAATAGCTACACCTTC
CDR3 protein: CASSSPGSGNSYTF

CDR3 length: 13
J gene: TRBJ1-5
clone size: NA
D gene: NA
V gene: TRBV18
CDR3 DNA: TGTGCCAGCTCACCGTCAGTGAATCAGCCCCAGCATTTT
CDR3 protein: CASSPSVNQPQHF

CDR3 length: 15
J gene: TRBJ2-5
clone size: NA
D gene: NA
V gene: TRBV6-1
CDR3 DNA: TGTGCCAGCAGTGGGCAGGGACTCCCCATGGGGGTCCAGTACTTC
CDR3 protein: CASSGQGLPMGVQYF

CDR3 length: 18
J gene: TRBJ2-1
clone size: NA
D gene: NA
V gene: TRBV14
CDR3 DNA: TGTGCCAGCAGCCAACATACAGATCTAGGGGCCAGCTACAATGAGCAGTTCTTC
CDR3 protein: CASSQHTDLGASYNEQFF

CDR3 length: 15
J gene: TRBJ2-1
clone size: NA
D gene: TRBD2
V gene: TRBV6-5
CDR3 DNA: TGTGCCAGCAGCCCCGGGACTAGCGGATACAATGAGCAGTTCTTC
CDR3 protein: CASSPGTSGYNEQFF

CDR3 length: 14
J gene: TRBJ1-2
clone size: NA
D gene: TRBD1
V gene: TRBV10-3
CDR3 DNA: TGTGCCATCAGCCAGACTACAGGGGGTGGTGGCTACACCTTC
CDR3 protein: CAISQTTGGGGYTF

CDR3 length: 16
J gene: TRBJ2-4
clone size: NA
D gene: NA
V gene: TRBV7-8
CDR3 DNA: TGTGCCAGCAGCTCCCGCTTGGACTCGGATAAAAACATTCAGTACTTC
CDR3 protein: CASSSRLDSDKNIQYF

CDR3 length: 15
J gene: TRBJ2-1
clone size: NA
D gene: TRBD2
V gene: TRBV5-6
CDR3 DNA: TGTGCCAGCAGCGGGACTAGCGGGGGGGCGGGAGAGCAGTTCTTC
CDR3 protein: CASSGTSGGAGEQFF

CDR3 length: 16
J gene: TRBJ2-3
clone size: NA
D gene: TRBD1
V gene: TRBV15
CDR3 DNA: TGTGCCACCAGCAGAGGGGACAGGGGGCGCACAGATACGCAGTATTTT
CDR3 protein: CATSRGDRGRTDTQYF

CDR3 length: 14
J gene: TRBJ1-2
clone size: NA
D gene: TRBD1
V gene: TRBV4-3
CDR3 DNA: TGCGCCAGCAGCCATCTAACAGGGGGAGGCGGCTACACCTTC
CDR3 protein: CASSHLTGGGGYTF

CDR3 length: 14
J gene: TRBJ1-1
clone size: NA
D gene: NA
V gene: TRBV13
CDR3 DNA: TGTGCCAGCAGCTCGAGGAGGAGCTCTTCCGACGCTTTCTTT
CDR3 protein: CASSSRRSSSDAFF

CDR3 length: 13
J gene: TRBJ1-2
clone size: NA
D gene: NA
V gene: TRBV2
CDR3 DNA: TGTGCCAGCACCCCCGAGACTAACTATGGCTACACCTTC
CDR3 protein: CASTPETNYGYTF

CDR3 length: 14
J gene: TRBJ2-5
clone size: NA
D gene: NA
V gene: TRBV7-6
CDR3 DNA: TGTGCCAGCAGCTCCCCGGACCGGGGGGAGACCCAGTACTTC
CDR3 protein: CASSSPDRGETQYF